A single sample is the source of the 16 T cell receptor beta chains below, sequenced in a study of technical replicates of blood from several donors (dated by TCRdb to about 2017). Library preparation employed the immunoSEQ multiplex PCR assay. TCRdb provides this immuneACCESS table in a form limited to in-frame rearrangements. Some clones are lacking; in checked studies, under half of them reflect an unresolved V gene, and why the rest are absent is not known. The sample yields around 71,000 clones; 80% to 95% were counted once. The ten largest clones take up 0.41% of the sample. Sequencing input: T cells isolated from PBMCs. All receptors derive from a human donor in good health.

This sequence joins TRBV11-3 and TRBJ2-7; D perhaps matches TRBD1 (6 bases). The CDR3 spans 14 residues. Between the trimmed V and J ends, which lost 5 bases and 5 bases, there was a span of 16 bases. Germline V gene sequence: CDR1 SGHNT, CDR2 YENEEA. CDR3: CASSGRTVLHEQYF. The CDR3 bases are TGTGCCAGCAGCGGCCGGACAGTTCTTCACGAGCAGTACTTC.

V and J are TRBV27 and TRBJ2-2; no firm D call. Trimming removed 10 bases from V and 3 bases from J, with 6 bases in between. From germline, CDR1 is MNHEY and CDR2 SMNVEV (reference sequence). The CDR3 is 11 residues long. The CDR3: CATTDTGELFF. The CDR3 nucleotides are TGTGCCACCACAGACACCGGGGAGCTGTTTTTT.

The rearrangement links TRBV27 to TRBJ2-1, with 9 bases identical to TRBD2. Germline trimming cut 2 bases from V and 4 bases from J; bases unmatched to any gene: 6. Germline V gene sequence: CDR1 MNHEY, CDR2 SMNVEV (reference sequence). The CDR3 spans 16 residues. CDR3 residues: CASSLRGLAYYNEQFF. The CDR3 coding sequence is TGTGCCAGCAGTTTAAGGGGACTAGCATATTACAATGAGCAGTTCTTC.

This chain links TRBV11-2 with TRBJ1-2, with D possibly matching TRBD1 (6 bases). Germline V gives CDR1 SGHAT, CDR2 FQNNGV. Trimming removed 4 bases at V and 8 bases at J, with 20 bases between. The CDR3 length is 15 residues. CDR3 residues: CASSSSQGSLRGYTF. CDR3 DNA sequence: TGTGCCAGCAGCTCTTCTCAGGGGAGTCTTCGGGGCTACACCTTC.

The chain joins TRBV6-5 to TRBJ2-7; no reliable D call. The CDR3 totals 13 residues. V was pared by 0 bases and J by 1 base, with 4 bases between. Germline CDR1 and CDR2: MNHEY and SVGAGI. For the CDR3, the DNA is TGTGCCAGCAGTTACTCCCCATCCTACGAGCAGTACTTC. It is translated as CASSYSPSYEQYF.

This chain joins TRBV4-2 and TRBJ2-2, with 11 nucleotides matching TRBD2. The CDR3 has 16 amino acids. Germline V gives CDR1 LGHNA, CDR2 YNFKEQ. The V and J ends lost 5 bases and 7 bases, in that order; junction bases with no gene match: 9. The CDR3 region has the DNA TGTGCCAGCAGCTCGCTAGCGGGAGGTTATATCGGGGAGCTGTTTTTT. It encodes CASSSLAGGYIGELFF.

The chain employs TRBV27 and TRBJ1-5, with 8 nucleotides matching TRBD1. This CDR3 is built from 16 residues. The germline V gene encodes CDR1 MNHEY and CDR2 SMNVEV (reference sequence). Losses at the gene ends were 3 bases for V and 2 bases for J; bases not matched to a gene: 6. CDR3 sequence (DNA): TGTGCCAGCAGTTTTAGGACAGGGTCAGGCAATCAGCCCCAGCATTTT. Its protein product is CASSFRTGSGNQPQHF.

With regard to this clone: The junction shows a germline mismatch at one end, possibly a read error. The rearrangement uses TRBV29-1 and TRBJ2-3, with D possibly matching TRBD2 (5 bases). Germline V gene lookup returns CDR1 SQVTM and CDR2 ANQGSEA. The CDR3 runs to 14 residues. The CDR3 here is CSVEGLTSTDTQYF. In DNA, the CDR3 is TGCAGCGTGGAAGGACTGACGAGCACAGATACGCAGTATTTT.

This clone was detected only once. This chain uses TRBV4-3 with TRBJ1-1; D not certain. Germline-derived CDR1 and CDR2 are LGHNA and YSLEER. The CDR3 has 17 amino acids. V was shortened by 0 bases and J by 4 bases, with 18 bases between the two germline ends. This CDR3 is CASSQEEGLESVTEAFF. Here the CDR3 DNA reads TGCGCCAGCAGCCAAGAGGAGGGATTAGAATCCGTCACTGAAGCTTTCTTT.

This clone is a singleton in its sample. The chain carries TRBV5-1 and TRBJ1-2; D gene ambiguous. The CDR3 is made up of 18 amino acids. Germline values: CDR1 SGHRS, CDR2 YFSETQ. V was clipped by 1 base and J by 8 bases, with 27 bases between them. The CDR3 bases are TGCGCCAGCAGCTTGCCCCGGGATCCAGAAGGATCTCGGCAGGGCTACACCTTC. The encoded protein is CASSLPRDPEGSRQGYTF.

The chain uses TRBV29-1 and TRBJ1-2, with D possibly TRBD1 on 6 matching bases. Trimming left V 1 base short and J 4 bases short, with 16 bases between. CDR3 length: 15 residues. CDR1 is SQVTM, CDR2 ANQGSEA, per germline. CDR3 sequence reads: CSVEGFQGIGYGYTF. The CDR3 DNA is TGCAGCGTTGAAGGATTTCAGGGGATTGGCTATGGCTACACCTTC.

The chain joins TRBV5-1 to TRBJ1-3; D may be TRBD1 (6 bases). Germline V lookup: CDR1 SGHRS, CDR2 YFSETQ. Trimming cost V 0 bases and J 8 bases, with 15 bases left between them. The CDR3 loop spans 15 amino acids. CDR3 residues: CASSLEQGGTDTIYF. In DNA, the CDR3 is TGCGCCAGCAGCTTGGAACAGGGCGGTACGGACACCATATATTTT.

This rearrangement joins TRBV5-1 to TRBJ1-1; D remains unclear. Trimming stripped 0 bases from V and 0 bases from J, with 15 bases between. Germline V gene data show CDR1 as SGHRS and CDR2 as YFSETQ. The CDR3 runs 17 residues. The CDR3 sequence is CASSLGGEWALNTEAFF. The CDR3 DNA reads TGCGCCAGCAGCTTGGGGGGAGAGTGGGCCCTGAACACTGAAGCTTTCTTT.

The chain joins TRBV11-2 to TRBJ2-1; D remains ambiguous. The V end was cut by 3 bases, the J end by 7 bases, with 16 bases between. Germline values: CDR1 SGHAT, CDR2 FQNNGV. The CDR3 spans 15 residues. The CDR3 DNA is TGTGCCAGCAGCTTGGAATCGACTGACTCTAATGAGCAGTTCTTC. It translates to CASSLESTDSNEQFF.

CDR3 DNA sequence: TGTGCCAGCAGCCAAGCTCTGGGGGCAGGAGAGACCCAGTACTTC. Amino acid sequence: CASSQALGAGETQYF. The V and J genes are TRBV14 and TRBJ2-5; a possible D gene is TRBD1 (6 bases). V shed 1 base and J shed 4 bases, with 13 bases lying between them. The germline gives CDR1 SGHDN, CDR2 FVKESK. This CDR3 region has 15 residues.

The chain combines TRBV28 with TRBJ1-1, with D possibly TRBD1 on 5 matching bases. V lost 10 bases to trimming and J lost 5 bases, with 20 bases between them. The CDR3 consists of 14 residues. Germline CDR1 MDHEN, CDR2 SYDVKM. The CDR3: CAISFIGEGTEAFF. The CDR3 nucleotides are TGTGCCATATCCTTCATCGGGGAGGGGACTGAAGCTTTCTTT.